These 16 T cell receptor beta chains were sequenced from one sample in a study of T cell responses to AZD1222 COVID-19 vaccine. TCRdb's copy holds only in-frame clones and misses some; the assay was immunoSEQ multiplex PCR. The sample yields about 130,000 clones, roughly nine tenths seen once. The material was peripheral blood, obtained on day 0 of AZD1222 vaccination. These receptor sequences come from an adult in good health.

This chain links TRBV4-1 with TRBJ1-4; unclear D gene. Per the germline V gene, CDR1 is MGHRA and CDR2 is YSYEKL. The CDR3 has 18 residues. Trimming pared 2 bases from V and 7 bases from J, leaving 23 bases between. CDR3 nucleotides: TGCGCCAGCAGCCAATCGCTTAAGTCGGGTACACGGGCTGAAAAACTGTTTTTT. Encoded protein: CASSQSLKSGTRAEKLFF.

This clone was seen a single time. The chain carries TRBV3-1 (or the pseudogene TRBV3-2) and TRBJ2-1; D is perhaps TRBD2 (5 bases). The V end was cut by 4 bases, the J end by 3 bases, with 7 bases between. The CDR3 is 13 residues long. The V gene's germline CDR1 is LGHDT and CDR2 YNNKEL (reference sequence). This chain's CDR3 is CASSLGGYNEQFF. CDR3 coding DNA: TGTGCCAGCAGCCTTGGAGGCTACAATGAGCAGTTCTTC.

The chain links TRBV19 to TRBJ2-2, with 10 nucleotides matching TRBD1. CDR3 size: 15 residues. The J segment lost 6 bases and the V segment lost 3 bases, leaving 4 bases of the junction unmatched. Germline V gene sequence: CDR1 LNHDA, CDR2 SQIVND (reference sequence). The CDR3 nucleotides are TGTGCCAGTAGTATGGACAGGGGGTTTTCCGGGGAGCTGTTTTTT. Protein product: CASSMDRGFSGELFF. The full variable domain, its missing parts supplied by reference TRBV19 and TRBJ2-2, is DGGITQSPKYLFRKEGQNVTLSCEQNLNHDAMYWYRQDPGQGLRLIYYSQIVNDFQKGDIAEGYSVSREKKESFPLTVTSAQKNPTAFYLCASSMDRGFSGELFFGEGSRLTVL.

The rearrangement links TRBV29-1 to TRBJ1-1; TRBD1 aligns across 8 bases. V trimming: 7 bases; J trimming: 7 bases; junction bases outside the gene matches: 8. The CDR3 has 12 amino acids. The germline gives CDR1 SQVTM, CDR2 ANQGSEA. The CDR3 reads CSADRGRSEAFF. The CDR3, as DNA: TGCAGCGCCGACAGGGGAAGGAGTGAAGCTTTCTTT.

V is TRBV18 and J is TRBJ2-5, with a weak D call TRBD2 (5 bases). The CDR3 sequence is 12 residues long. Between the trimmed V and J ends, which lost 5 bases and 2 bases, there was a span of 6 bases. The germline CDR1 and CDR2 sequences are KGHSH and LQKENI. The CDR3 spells CASSREQETQYF. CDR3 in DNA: TGTGCCAGCTCAAGGGAGCAAGAGACCCAGTACTTC.

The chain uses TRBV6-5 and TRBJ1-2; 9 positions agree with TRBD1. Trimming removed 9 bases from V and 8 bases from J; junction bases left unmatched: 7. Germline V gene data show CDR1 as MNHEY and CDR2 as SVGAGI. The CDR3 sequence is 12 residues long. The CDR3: CARKDRGRGYTF. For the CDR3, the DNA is TGTGCCAGGAAGGACAGGGGAAGAGGCTACACCTTC.

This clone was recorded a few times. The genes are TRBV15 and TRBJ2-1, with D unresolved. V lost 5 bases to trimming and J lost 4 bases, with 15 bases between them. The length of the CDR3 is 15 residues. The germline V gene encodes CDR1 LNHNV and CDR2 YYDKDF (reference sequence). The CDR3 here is CATSQDYLAYNEQFF. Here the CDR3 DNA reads TGTGCCACCAGCCAAGATTACCTGGCATACAATGAGCAGTTCTTC.

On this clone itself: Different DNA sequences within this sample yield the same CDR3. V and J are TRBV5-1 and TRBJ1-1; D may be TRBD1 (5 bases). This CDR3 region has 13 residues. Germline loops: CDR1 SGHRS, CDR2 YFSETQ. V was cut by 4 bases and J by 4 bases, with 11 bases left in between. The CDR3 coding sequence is TGCGCCAGCAGCCCGCGGGGGGGCACTGAAGCTTTCTTT. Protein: CASSPRGGTEAFF. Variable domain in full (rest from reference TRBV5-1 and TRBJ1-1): KAGVTQTPRYLIKTRGQQVTLSCSPISGHRSVSWYQQTPGQGLQFLFEYFSETQRNKGNFPGRFSGRQFSNSRSEMNVSTLELGDSALYLCASSPRGGTEAFFGQGTRLTVV.

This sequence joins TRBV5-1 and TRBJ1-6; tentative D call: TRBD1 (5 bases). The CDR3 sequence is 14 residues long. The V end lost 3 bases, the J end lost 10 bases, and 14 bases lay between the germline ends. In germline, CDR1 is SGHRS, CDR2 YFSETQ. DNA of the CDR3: TGCGCCAGCAGCTCCGCCGGGGGGAGCTCACCCCTCCACTTT. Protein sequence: CASSSAGGSSPLHF.

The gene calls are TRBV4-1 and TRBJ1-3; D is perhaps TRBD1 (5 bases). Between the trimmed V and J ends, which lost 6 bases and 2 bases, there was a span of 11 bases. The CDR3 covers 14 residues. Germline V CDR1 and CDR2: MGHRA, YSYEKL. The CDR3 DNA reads TGCGCCAGCAGAAAGACAGACCCTGGAAACACCATATATTTT. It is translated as CASRKTDPGNTIYF.

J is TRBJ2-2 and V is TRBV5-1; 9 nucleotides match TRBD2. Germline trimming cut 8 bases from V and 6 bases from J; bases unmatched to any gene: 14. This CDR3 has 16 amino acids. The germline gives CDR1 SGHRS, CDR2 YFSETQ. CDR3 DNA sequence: TGCGCCAGTAGGAGCCCGGCGGGAGGGTATGCCGGGGAGCTGTTTTTT. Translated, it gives CASRSPAGGYAGELFF.

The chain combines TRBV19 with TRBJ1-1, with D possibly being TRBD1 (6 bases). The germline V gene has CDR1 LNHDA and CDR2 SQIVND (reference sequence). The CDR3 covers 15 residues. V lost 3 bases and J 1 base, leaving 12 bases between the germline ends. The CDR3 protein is CASSITRTANTEAFF. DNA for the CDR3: TGTGCCAGTAGTATCACCCGGACAGCGAACACTGAAGCTTTCTTT. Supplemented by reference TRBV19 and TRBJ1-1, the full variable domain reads DGGITQSPKYLFRKEGQNVTLSCEQNLNHDAMYWYRQDPGQGLRLIYYSQIVNDFQKGDIAEGYSVSREKKESFPLTVTSAQKNPTAFYLCASSITRTANTEAFFGQGTRLTVV.

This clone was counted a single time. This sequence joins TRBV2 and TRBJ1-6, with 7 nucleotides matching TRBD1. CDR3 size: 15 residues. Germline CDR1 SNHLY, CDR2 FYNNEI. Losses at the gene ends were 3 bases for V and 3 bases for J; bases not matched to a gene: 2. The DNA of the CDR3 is TGTGCCAGCAGTGAGAACAGGGGCTATAATTCACCCCTCCACTTT. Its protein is CASSENRGYNSPLHF.

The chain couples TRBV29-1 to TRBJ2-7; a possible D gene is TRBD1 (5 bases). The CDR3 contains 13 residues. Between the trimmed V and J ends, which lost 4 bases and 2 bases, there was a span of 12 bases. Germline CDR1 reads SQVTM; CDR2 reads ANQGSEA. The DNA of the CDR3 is TGCAGCGTTGGGGGTCAGGGTGCCTACGAGCAGTACTTC. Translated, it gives CSVGGQGAYEQYF.

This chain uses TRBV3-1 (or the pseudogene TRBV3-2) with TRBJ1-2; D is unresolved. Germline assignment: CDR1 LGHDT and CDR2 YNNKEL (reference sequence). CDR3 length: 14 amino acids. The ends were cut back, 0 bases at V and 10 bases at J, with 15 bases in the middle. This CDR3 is CASSQDKMVGAYTF. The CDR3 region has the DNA TGTGCCAGCAGCCAAGACAAGATGGTAGGAGCCTACACCTTC.

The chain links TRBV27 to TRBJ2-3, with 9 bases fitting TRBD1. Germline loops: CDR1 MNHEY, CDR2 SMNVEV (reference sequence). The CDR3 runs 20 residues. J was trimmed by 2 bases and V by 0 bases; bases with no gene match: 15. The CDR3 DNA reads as TGTGCCAGCAGTTTATCGCCACCCTTCCTTAGACAGGGGGACACAGATACGCAGTATTTT. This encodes CASSLSPPFLRQGDTDTQYF.